What follows are 14 T cell receptor beta chains derived from one specimen sequenced in a study of cytotoxic CD8 clonotypes in ibrutinib-treated CLL. The repertoire was sequenced with immunoSEQ multiplex PCR; TCRdb's copy has only in-frame clones and lacks some. The sample contains 14,000 or so clones, around 70% of which appear only once. The sample consisted of PBMCs, taken before ibrutinib treatment. The receptor source for this set is a human donor with chronic lymphocytic leukemia.

In its sample, this clone was seen once. The V call is TRBV5-6, the J call TRBJ1-1; D not certain. This CDR3 contains 14 residues. The ends were cut back, 4 bases at V and 1 base at J, with 11 bases in the middle. Per the germline V gene, CDR1 is SGHDT and CDR2 is YYEEEE. The CDR3 region is CASSGLGGNTEAFF. The CDR3 coding sequence is TGTGCCAGCAGCGGACTAGGTGGGAACACTGAAGCTTTCTTT.

The V and J genes are TRBV7-8 and TRBJ1-6; D possibly corresponds to TRBD1 (6 bases). The V end was cut by 4 bases, the J end by 13 bases, with 14 bases between. CDR1 is SGHVS, CDR2 FQNEAQ, per germline. The CDR3 is 13 amino acids. The DNA for the CDR3 is TGTGCCAGCAGCTCCCAACAGGGAGGTCCCCTCCACTTT. Amino acid sequence: CASSSQQGGPLHF. Using reference TRBV7-8 and TRBJ1-6 for the parts outside the CDR3, the full variable domain is GAGVSQSPRYKVAKRGQDVALRCDPISGHVSLFWYQQALGQGPEFLTYFQNEAQLDKSGLPSDRFFAERPEGSVSTLKIQRTQQEDSAVYLCASSSQQGGPLHFGNGTRLTVT.

The rearrangement uses TRBV7-3 and TRBJ2-1, with D possibly TRBD2 on 6 matching bases. The CDR3 covers 13 residues. Germline assignment: CDR1 SGHTA and CDR2 FQGTGA. Trimming removed 4 bases at V and 8 bases at J, with 12 bases between. The CDR3 DNA is TGTGCCAGCAGCTCCGGGACTTACCATGAGCAGTTCTTC. Protein product: CASSSGTYHEQFF.

This chain uses TRBV6-6 with TRBJ1-5; D is unclear. With 8 bases removed from V and 10 bases from J, the gap between germline ends came to 15 bases. CDR3 length: 12 amino acids. Germline V CDR1 and CDR2: MNHNY, SVGAGI (reference sequence). The CDR3 here is CASGPLLRPQHF. CDR3 in DNA: TGTGCCAGCGGACCCCTGTTACGTCCCCAGCATTTT.

J is TRBJ1-1 and V is TRBV19; D is unresolved. The germline gives CDR1 LNHDA, CDR2 SQIVND (reference sequence). Trimming took 3 bases from V and 4 from J, leaving 12 bases between them. The CDR3 totals 14 residues. The CDR3 is CASSIVFGRTEAFF. DNA for the CDR3: TGTGCCAGTAGTATTGTTTTTGGGCGCACTGAAGCTTTCTTT. Filled out from reference TRBV19 and TRBJ1-1, the complete variable domain reads DGGITQSPKYLFRKEGQNVTLSCEQNLNHDAMYWYRQDPGQGLRLIYYSQIVNDFQKGDIAEGYSVSREKKESFPLTVTSAQKNPTAFYLCASSIVFGRTEAFFGQGTRLTVV.

This clone has only a few counts. For the CDR3, the DNA is TGTGCCAGCACCCAGGACAGGGTCAGGGGCTACACCTTC. Translation gives CASTQDRVRGYTF. This rearrangement joins TRBV7-2 to TRBJ1-2, with 8 bases matching TRBD1. V was pared by 7 bases and J by 8 bases, with 9 bases of the junction left unmatched. The CDR3 covers 13 residues. Germline CDR1 reads SGHTA; CDR2 reads FQGNSA.

The chain has TRBV30 and TRBJ1-6, with a weak D call TRBD1 (5 bases). The CDR3 length is 13 residues. V shed 8 bases and J shed 5 bases, with 13 bases lying between them. Germline CDR1 GTSNPN, CDR2 SVGIG (reference sequence). The CDR3: CAGLGVNNSPLHF. The CDR3, as DNA: TGTGCCGGATTGGGGGTTAATAATTCACCCCTCCACTTT.

The chain is built from TRBV6-1 and TRBJ1-1; D may be TRBD1 (5 bases). The germline V and J ends were trimmed by 1 base and 6 bases, with 15 bases remaining between them. The germline gives CDR1 MNHNS, CDR2 SASEGT. The CDR3 is made up of 15 amino acids. The DNA for the CDR3 is TGTGCCAGCAGTGAAGACCCAGGGTCGGGGGCTGAAGCTTTCTTT. Encoded protein: CASSEDPGSGAEAFF.

CDR3 region: CASSPTAQETQYF. The CDR3 DNA reads as TGTGCCAGCAGCCCAACGGCCCAAGAGACCCAGTACTTC. This chain joins TRBV5-6 and TRBJ2-5; D ambiguous. Trimming left V 4 bases short and J 1 base short, with 8 bases between. CDR3 size: 13 residues. Looked up from germline, CDR1 is SGHDT and CDR2 is YYEEEE.

V usage is TRBV28 and J usage is TRBJ1-5; D gene uncertain. There are 15 residues in the CDR3. The V gene's germline CDR1 is MDHEN and CDR2 SYDVKM. With 6 bases removed from V and 1 base from J, the gap between germline ends came to 13 bases. This CDR3 reads CASSIRIMSNQPQHF. In DNA form, the CDR3 reads TGTGCCAGCAGCATTAGGATTATGAGCAATCAGCCCCAGCATTTT.

This clone has more than one count but fewer than ten. The chain uses TRBV11-2 and TRBJ2-7; D gene ambiguous. Trimming removed 5 bases at V and 2 bases at J, with 16 bases between. Germline V gene lookup returns CDR1 SGHAT and CDR2 FQNNGV. The CDR3 consists of 15 residues. CDR3: CASSAGLGSAYEQYF. CDR3 in DNA: TGTGCCAGCAGCGCCGGGCTGGGCTCGGCCTACGAGCAGTACTTC.

The chain is built from TRBV5-1 and TRBJ2-2; D ambiguous. The CDR3 sequence is 14 residues long. The germline V gene has CDR1 SGHRS and CDR2 YFSETQ. Trimming stripped 4 bases from V and 7 bases from J, with 14 bases between. The DNA for the CDR3 is TGCGCCAGCAGCCCGAACAGCTATGGCGGGGAGCTGTTTTTT. Protein: CASSPNSYGGELFF.

J is TRBJ2-5 and V is TRBV7-8, with 12 positions matching TRBD1. The CDR3 runs to 16 residues. Trimming took 7 bases from V and 5 from J; bases not matched to a gene: 11. Per the germline V gene, CDR1 is SGHVS and CDR2 is FQNEAQ. The CDR3 nucleotides read TGTGCCAGCACCGCCGGGGACAGGGGGCCGTGGGAGACCCAGTACTTC. Protein: CASTAGDRGPWETQYF.

This chain joins TRBV6-4 and TRBJ1-5; D unclear. The CDR3 runs 12 residues. Trimming stripped 0 bases from V and 6 bases from J, with 3 bases between. The V gene's germline CDR1 is MRHNA and CDR2 SNTAGT. The CDR3 DNA reads TGTGCCAGCAGTGACTCTCCTCAGCCCCAGCATTTT. It codes for CASSDSPQPQHF.